A selection of T cell receptor beta chains follows, all from one sample in a study of CD8+ T cells in alopecia areata. Sequenced by immunoSEQ multiplex PCR; TCRdb stores in-frame clones only, minus some. Among around 150,000 clones listed, approximately 65% were seen once. The specimen was CD4+ T cells sorted from blood, collected at week 4, from a patient treated with tofacitinib. The receptors were sampled from a human donor with alopecia areata. Each CDR3 is given with its conserved first and last residue. Fields, in order: D gene, clone size, J gene, V gene, CDR3 length, CDR3 protein, CDR3 DNA. D genes are given only for firm matches. Clone size is shown for a subset of rows, as once, few, many or a class of expanded clone.

>TRBD1|few|TRBJ1-6|TRBV6-6|16
CASSSHLQGRNSPLHF
TGTGCCAGCAGTTCCCATCTACAGGGGAGGAATTCACCCCTCCACTTT
>TRBD1|.|TRBJ1-3|TRBV9|15
CASSVDRGPGNTIYF
TGTGCCAGCAGCGTCGACAGGGGGCCTGGAAACACCATATATTTT
>.|.|TRBJ1-2|TRBV27|15
CASRSPGANPYGYTF
TGTGCCAGCCGATCGCCGGGGGCCAACCCCTATGGCTACACCTTC
>.|.|TRBJ1-2|TRBV29-1|11
CSATANYGYTF
TGCAGCGCGACAGCTAACTATGGCTACACCTTC
>.|.|TRBJ1-2|TRBV4-2|15
CASSQEPAGNYGYTF
TGTGCCAGCAGCCAAGAACCCGCGGGGAACTATGGCTACACCTTC
>.|.|TRBJ2-5|TRBV29-1|14
CSVVLWRDQETQYF
TGCAGCGTTGTATTGTGGCGGGACCAAGAGACCCAGTACTTC
>.|few|TRBJ2-7|TRBV29-1|11
CSVEDTGEQYF
TGCAGCGTTGAAGACACGGGCGAGCAGTACTTC
>TRBD1|once|TRBJ1-2|TRBV29-1|12
CSVDQQGLGYTF
TGCAGCGTTGACCAACAGGGGTTAGGCTACACCTTC
>.|.|TRBJ2-5|TRBV15|15
CATSREGSGGETQYF
TGTGCCACCAGCAGAGAAGGTAGCGGTGGAGAGACCCAGTACTTC
>.|.|TRBJ1-6|TRBV25-1|15
CASSEQGSYNSPLHF
TGTGCCAGCAGTGAACAGGGCTCCTATAATTCACCCCTCCACTTT
>.|.|TRBJ1-5|TRBV29-1|13
CSVVTGPGQPQHF
TGCAGCGTTGTTACAGGGCCAGGGCAGCCCCAGCATTTT
>TRBD1|.|TRBJ1-2|TRBV7-2|16
CASSLAKPTGNYGYTF
TGTGCCAGCAGCTTAGCGAAACCGACAGGGAACTATGGCTACACCTTC
>TRBD1|few|TRBJ2-5|TRBV5-5|17
CASRPTDRDDRRETQYF
TGTGCCAGCAGACCCACCGACAGGGACGATCGGAGGGAGACCCAGTACTTC
>TRBD2|.|TRBJ2-5|TRBV15|16
CATSRTGLQPGETQYF
TGTGCCACCAGCCGTACGGGACTACAACCCGGGGAGACCCAGTACTTC
>TRBD1|.|TRBJ2-1|TRBV4-1|15
CASSQPDRGRDEQFF
TGCGCCAGCAGCCAACCTGACAGGGGGCGGGATGAGCAGTTCTTC
>TRBD1|once|TRBJ2-5|TRBV5-6|15
CASSSRQGARETQYF
TGTGCCAGCAGCTCACGACAGGGGGCCCGGGAGACCCAGTACTTC
>.|few|TRBJ2-5|TRBV11-1|13
CASSLPGLKTQYF
TGTGCCAGCAGCTTACCAGGGTTGAAGACCCAGTACTTC
>TRBD2|.|TRBJ2-7|TRBV7-2|16
CASSLAPGLGSYEQYF
TGTGCCAGCAGCTTAGCGCCAGGACTAGGCTCCTACGAGCAGTACTTC
>TRBD1|few|TRBJ1-2|TRBV12-5|13
CASDLRNRGGYTF
TGTGCTAGTGACCTCCGGAACAGGGGTGGCTACACCTTC
>.|few|TRBJ2-1|TRBV7-9|12
CASSFVRNEQFF
TGTGCCAGCAGCTTCGTTCGGAATGAGCAGTTCTTC
>.|.|TRBJ2-4|TRBV9|15
CASSATGRVENIQYF
TGTGCCAGCAGCGCGACAGGCCGGGTGGAAAACATTCAGTACTTC
>.|.|TRBJ1-5|TRBV23-1|13
CASSPGPSQPQHF
TGCGCCAGCAGCCCGGGACCTTCTCAGCCCCAGCATTTT
>TRBD2|few|TRBJ2-3|TRBV5-1|15
CASSLRGVNTDTQYF
TGCGCCAGCAGCTTGCGGGGGGTCAACACAGATACGCAGTATTTT
>TRBD2|.|TRBJ2-7|TRBV30|14
CAWSLGGSSYEQYF
TGTGCCTGGAGTCTCGGGGGGAGCTCCTACGAGCAGTACTTC
>.|.|TRBJ1-1|TRBV30|8
CAWSLAFF
TGTGCCTGGAGTCTGGCTTTCTTT
>.|.|TRBJ1-6|TRBV25-1|13
CASRPFGDSPLHF
TGTGCCAGCAGGCCGTTTGGGGACTCACCCCTCCACTTT
>.|few|TRBJ1-2|TRBV4-2|16
CASSQGGTGNIYGYTF
TGTGCCAGCAGCCAAGGTGGAACAGGGAATATTTATGGCTACACCTTC
>TRBD1|.|TRBJ1-2|TRBV4-3|15
CASSQDTGGWSGYTF
TGCGCCAGCAGCCAAGACACAGGGGGTTGGAGTGGCTACACCTTC
>TRBD1|.|TRBJ2-7|TRBV6-5|15
CASSYPGQGLSEQYF
TGTGCCAGCAGTTACCCGGGACAGGGATTGTCCGAGCAGTACTTC
>TRBD1|.|TRBJ2-7|TRBV29-1|14
CSVQQGSIGYEQYF
TGCAGCGTTCAACAGGGGAGTATCGGGTACGAGCAGTACTTC
>.|.|TRBJ2-1|TRBV7-2|17
CASSLGRGTRRDNEQFF
TGTGCCAGCAGCTTAGGAAGGGGGACTCGACGTGACAATGAGCAGTTCTTC
>.|.|TRBJ1-5|TRBV9|14
CASSTEGGNQPQHF
TGTGCCAGCAGCACAGAGGGGGGCAATCAGCCCCAGCATTTT
>TRBD1|.|TRBJ2-1|TRBV15|15
CATSRAGTGGNEQFF
TGTGCCACCAGCAGAGCCGGGACAGGGGGAAATGAGCAGTTCTTC
>TRBD1|.|TRBJ1-2|TRBV30|15
CAWRKQGAVSNGYTF
TGTGCCTGGAGAAAGCAGGGGGCAGTGTCGAATGGCTACACCTTC
>.|.|TRBJ1-2|TRBV6-5|11
CASLDRYGYTF
TGTGCCAGCTTAGACCGCTATGGCTACACCTTC
>.|.|TRBJ1-2|TRBV2|13
CASTAALRYGYTF
TGTGCCAGCACCGCGGCCTTGCGCTATGGCTACACCTTC
>.|.|TRBJ1-2|TRBV19|14
CASSPKTAFYGYTF
TGTGCCAGTAGTCCAAAGACAGCTTTCTATGGCTACACCTTC
>TRBD1|few|TRBJ2-5|TRBV29-1|14
CSVEGTGLRETQYF
TGCAGCGTTGAAGGGACAGGGCTTCGGGAGACCCAGTACTTC
>.|.|TRBJ1-6|TRBV15|13
CATSRDPNSPLHF
TGTGCCACCAGCAGAGATCCCAATTCACCCCTCCACTTT
>TRBD1|.|TRBJ2-1|TRBV29-1|12
CSVLTGGIEQFF
TGCAGCGTCCTGACAGGGGGGATTGAGCAGTTCTTC
>.|few|TRBJ1-1|TRBV7-8|15
CASLANRERYTEAFF
TGTGCCAGCCTCGCAAACAGGGAGCGATACACTGAAGCTTTCTTT
>TRBD1|.|TRBJ2-5|TRBV5-6|15
CASSPRDRGRETQYF
TGTGCCAGCAGTCCCCGGGACAGGGGGCGAGAGACCCAGTACTTC
>.|.|TRBJ1-2|TRBV29-1|12
CSVELFSYGYTF
TGCAGCGTTGAGTTGTTTAGCTATGGCTACACCTTC
>.|once|TRBJ2-3|TRBV7-2|15
CASSFGRMAGDTQYF
TGTGCCAGCAGCTTCGGCAGAATGGCAGGAGATACGCAGTATTTT
>.|.|TRBJ2-1|TRBV12-5|11
CASGLVSEQFF
TGTGCTAGTGGTTTGGTAAGCGAGCAGTTCTTC
>.|.|TRBJ1-4|TRBV11-2|15
CASSVSRDNSEKLFF
TGTGCCAGCAGCGTGAGCCGGGATAATAGTGAAAAACTGTTTTTT
>.|.|TRBJ1-1|TRBV29-1|14
CSVEGGAGDTEAFF
TGCAGCGTTGAAGGCGGTGCAGGGGACACTGAAGCTTTCTTT
>.|.|TRBJ2-6|TRBV9|15
CASSVGGAGANVLTF
TGTGCCAGCAGCGTAGGGGGCGCTGGGGCCAACGTCCTGACTTTC
>.|few|TRBJ2-7|TRBV7-9|14
CASSPHDISYEQYF
TGTGCCAGCAGCCCCCACGACATCTCCTACGAGCAGTACTTC
>TRBD1|.|TRBJ1-4|TRBV4-2|16
CASSQDLGQGNEKLFF
TGTGCCAGCAGCCAAGATCTGGGACAGGGTAATGAAAAACTGTTTTTT